Below are 2 T cell receptor beta chains sequenced from a single sample in a study of blood T cell repertoires in COVID-19. TCRdb's copy holds only in-frame clones and misses some; the assay was immunoSEQ multiplex PCR. This sample has under 200,000 clones, with approximately 87% found just once. The sequencing sample was made of peripheral blood. The receptors shown here come from a woman aged 65 to 85 with acute or convalescent COVID-19.

This rearrangement joins TRBV27 to TRBJ2-6; 7 nucleotides agree with TRBD1. Trimming cost V 0 bases and J 1 base; bases outside gene matches: 9. This CDR3 is built from 19 residues. Per germline, CDR1 MNHEY and CDR2 SMNVEV (reference sequence). CDR3 residues: CASSLSIWGQRSGANVLTF. The DNA of the CDR3 is TGTGCCAGCAGTTTATCTATTTGGGGACAGAGGTCTGGGGCCAACGTCCTGACTTTC. The full variable domain, rest sourced from reference TRBV27 and TRBJ2-6, is EAQVTQNPRYLITVTGKKLTVTCSQNMNHEYMSWYRQDPGLGLRQIYYSMNVEVTDKGDVPEGYKVSRKEKRNFPLILESPSPNQTSLYFCASSLSIWGQRSGANVLTFGAGSRLTVL.

This clone was seen once. The rearrangement uses TRBV12-3 or TRBV12-4 and TRBJ2-7, with 7 bases matching TRBD2. The V segment lost 5 bases and the J segment 7 bases; nucleotides outside the gene matches: 8. This CDR3 contains 13 residues. The CDR3 DNA reads as TGTGCCAGCAGTCCTTGGGCAGCGGGAGAGCAGTACTTC. Translated, it gives CASSPWAAGEQYF.